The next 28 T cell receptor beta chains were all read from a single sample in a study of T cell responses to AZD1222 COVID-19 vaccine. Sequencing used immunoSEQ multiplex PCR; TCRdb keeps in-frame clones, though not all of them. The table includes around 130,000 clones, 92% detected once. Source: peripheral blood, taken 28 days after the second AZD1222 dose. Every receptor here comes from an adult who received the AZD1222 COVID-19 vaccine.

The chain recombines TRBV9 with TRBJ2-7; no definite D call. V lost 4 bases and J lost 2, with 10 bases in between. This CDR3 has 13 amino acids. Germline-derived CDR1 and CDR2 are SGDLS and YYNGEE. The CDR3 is CASSRSGTYEQYF. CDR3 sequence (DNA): TGTGCCAGCAGCCGATCAGGAACCTACGAGCAGTACTTC.

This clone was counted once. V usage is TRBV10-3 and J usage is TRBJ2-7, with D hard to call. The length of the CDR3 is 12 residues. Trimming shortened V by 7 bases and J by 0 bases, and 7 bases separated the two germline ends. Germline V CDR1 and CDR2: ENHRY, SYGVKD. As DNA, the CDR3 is TGTGCCATCATGGCTAGCTCCTACGAGCAGTACTTC. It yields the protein CAIMASSYEQYF.

CDR3 sequence (DNA): TGTGCCACCAGAATAGCGGGAAACCCTACCGAGCAGTACTTC. Translating it yields CATRIAGNPTEQYF. This chain links TRBV15 with TRBJ2-7; 8 nucleotides line up with TRBD2. V shed 6 bases and J 6 bases; nucleotides not matched to a gene: 10. The CDR3 loop spans 14 amino acids. The V gene's germline CDR1 is LNHNV and CDR2 YYDKDF (reference sequence).

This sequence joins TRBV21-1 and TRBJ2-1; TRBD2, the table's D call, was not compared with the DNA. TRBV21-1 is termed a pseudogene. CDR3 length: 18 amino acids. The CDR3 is CASSKPGLAGGPYNEQFF. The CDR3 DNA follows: TGTGCCAGCAGCAAACCGGGACTAGCGGGAGGGCCTTACAATGAGCAGTTCTTC.

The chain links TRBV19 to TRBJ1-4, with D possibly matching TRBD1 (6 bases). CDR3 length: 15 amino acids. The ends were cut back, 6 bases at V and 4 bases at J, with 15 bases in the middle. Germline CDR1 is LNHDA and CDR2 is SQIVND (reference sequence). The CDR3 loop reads CASRGRGHRNEKLFF. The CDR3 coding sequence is TGTGCCAGTAGGGGTCGGGGACACCGTAATGAAAAACTGTTTTTT.

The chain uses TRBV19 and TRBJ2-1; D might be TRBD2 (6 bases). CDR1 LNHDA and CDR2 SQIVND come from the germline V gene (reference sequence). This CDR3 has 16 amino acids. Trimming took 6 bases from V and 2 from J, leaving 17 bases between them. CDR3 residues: CASSYHRDSAYNEQFF. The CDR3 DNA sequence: TGTGCCAGTAGCTACCACCGGGACTCAGCCTACAATGAGCAGTTCTTC.

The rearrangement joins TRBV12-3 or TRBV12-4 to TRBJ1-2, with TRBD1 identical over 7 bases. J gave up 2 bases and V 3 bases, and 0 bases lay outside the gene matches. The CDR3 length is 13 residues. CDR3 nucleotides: TGTGCCAGCAGTTTGACAGGGAACTATGGCTACACCTTC. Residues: CASSLTGNYGYTF.

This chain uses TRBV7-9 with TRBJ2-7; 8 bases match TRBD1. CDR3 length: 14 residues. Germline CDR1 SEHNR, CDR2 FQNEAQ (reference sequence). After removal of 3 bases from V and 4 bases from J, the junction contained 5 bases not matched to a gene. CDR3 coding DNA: TGTGCCAGCAGCTTCCCAGGGACAGGTTACGAGCAGTACTTC. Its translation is CASSFPGTGYEQYF.

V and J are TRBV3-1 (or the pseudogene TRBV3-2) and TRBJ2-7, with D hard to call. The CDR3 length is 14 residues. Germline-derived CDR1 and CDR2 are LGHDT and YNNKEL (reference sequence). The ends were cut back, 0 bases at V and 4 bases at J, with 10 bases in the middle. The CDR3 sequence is CASSQDRYRYEQYF. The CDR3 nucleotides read TGTGCCAGCAGCCAAGATCGGTACCGGTACGAGCAGTACTTC.

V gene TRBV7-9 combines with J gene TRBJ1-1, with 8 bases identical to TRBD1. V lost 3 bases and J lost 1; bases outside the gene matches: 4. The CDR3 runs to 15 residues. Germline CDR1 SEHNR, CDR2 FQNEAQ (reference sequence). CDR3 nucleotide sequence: TGTGCCAGCAGCTTGCCGGACAGGGCGAACACTGAAGCTTTCTTT. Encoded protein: CASSLPDRANTEAFF.

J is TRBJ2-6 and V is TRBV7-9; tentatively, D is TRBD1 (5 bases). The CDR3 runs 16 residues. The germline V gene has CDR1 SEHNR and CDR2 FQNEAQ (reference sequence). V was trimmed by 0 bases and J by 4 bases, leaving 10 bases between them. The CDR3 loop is CASSLAGLSGANVLTF. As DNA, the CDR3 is TGTGCCAGCAGCTTAGCGGGGCTCTCCGGGGCCAACGTCCTGACTTTC.

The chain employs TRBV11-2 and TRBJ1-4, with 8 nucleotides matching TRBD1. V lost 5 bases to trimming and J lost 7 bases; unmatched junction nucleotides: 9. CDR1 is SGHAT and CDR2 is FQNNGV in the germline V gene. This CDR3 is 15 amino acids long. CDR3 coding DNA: TGTGCCAGCAGCAGAGTGGACAGGGAGGGTGAAAAACTGTTTTTT. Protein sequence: CASSRVDREGEKLFF.

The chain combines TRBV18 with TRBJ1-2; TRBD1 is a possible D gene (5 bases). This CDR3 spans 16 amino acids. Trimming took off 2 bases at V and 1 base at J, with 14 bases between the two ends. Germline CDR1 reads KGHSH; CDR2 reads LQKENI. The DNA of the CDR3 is TGTGCCAGCTCACCATTCCAGGACACCCTTAACTATGGCTACACCTTC. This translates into CASSPFQDTLNYGYTF.

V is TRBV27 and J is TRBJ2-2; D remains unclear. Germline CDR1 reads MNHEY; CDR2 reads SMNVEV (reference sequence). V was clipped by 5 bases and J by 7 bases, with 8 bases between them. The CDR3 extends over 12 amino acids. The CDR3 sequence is CASSLGSGELFF. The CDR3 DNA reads TGTGCCAGCAGTCTAGGAAGCGGGGAGCTGTTTTTT.

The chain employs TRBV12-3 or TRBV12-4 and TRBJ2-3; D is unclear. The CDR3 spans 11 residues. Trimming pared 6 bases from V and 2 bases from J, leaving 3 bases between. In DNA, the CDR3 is TGTGCCAGCAGAATCACAGATACGCAGTATTTT. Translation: CASRITDTQYF.

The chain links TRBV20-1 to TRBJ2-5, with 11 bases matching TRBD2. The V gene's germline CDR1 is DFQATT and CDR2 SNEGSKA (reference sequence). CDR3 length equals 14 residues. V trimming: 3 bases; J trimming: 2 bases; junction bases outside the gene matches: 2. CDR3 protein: CSASRLAGQETQYF. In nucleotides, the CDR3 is TGCAGTGCTAGTCGACTAGCGGGGCAAGAGACCCAGTACTTC.

The CDR3 DNA sequence: TGTGCCAGGGGAGAAGCTAATGAAAAACTGTTTTTT. It encodes CARGEANEKLFF. V gene TRBV7-9 combines with J gene TRBJ1-4, with D unclear. Germline V gives CDR1 SEHNR, CDR2 FQNEAQ (reference sequence). The CDR3 length is 12 residues. V gave up 9 bases and J gave up 3 bases, with 8 bases separating them.

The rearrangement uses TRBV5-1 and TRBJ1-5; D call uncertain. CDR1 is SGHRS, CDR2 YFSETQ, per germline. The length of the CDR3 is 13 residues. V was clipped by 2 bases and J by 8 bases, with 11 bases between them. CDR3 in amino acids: CASSFLGDEPQHF. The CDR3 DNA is TGCGCCAGCAGCTTTCTTGGGGATGAGCCCCAGCATTTT.

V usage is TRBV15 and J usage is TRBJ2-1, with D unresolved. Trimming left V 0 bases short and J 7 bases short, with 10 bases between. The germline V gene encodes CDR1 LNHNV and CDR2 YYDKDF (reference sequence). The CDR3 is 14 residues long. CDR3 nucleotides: TGTGCCACCAGCAGAGATCCGACTGGGAATGAGCAGTTCTTC. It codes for CATSRDPTGNEQFF.

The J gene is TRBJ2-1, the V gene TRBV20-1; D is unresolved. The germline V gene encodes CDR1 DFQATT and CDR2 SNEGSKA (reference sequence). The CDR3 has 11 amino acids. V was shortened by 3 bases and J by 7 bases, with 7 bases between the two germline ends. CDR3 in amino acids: CSASGRNEQFF. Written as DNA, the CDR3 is TGCAGTGCTAGCGGGCGGAATGAGCAGTTCTTC.

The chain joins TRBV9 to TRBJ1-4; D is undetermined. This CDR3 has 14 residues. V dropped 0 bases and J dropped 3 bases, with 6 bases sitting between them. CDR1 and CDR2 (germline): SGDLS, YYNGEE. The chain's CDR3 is CASSVAPSNEKLFF. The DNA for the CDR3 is TGTGCCAGCAGCGTAGCGCCGTCTAATGAAAAACTGTTTTTT.

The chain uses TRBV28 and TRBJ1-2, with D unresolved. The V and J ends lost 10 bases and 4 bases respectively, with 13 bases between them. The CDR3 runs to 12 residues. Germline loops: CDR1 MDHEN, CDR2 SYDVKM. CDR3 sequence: CATVYSLYGYTF. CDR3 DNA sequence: TGTGCCACCGTTTACAGTCTCTATGGCTACACCTTC.

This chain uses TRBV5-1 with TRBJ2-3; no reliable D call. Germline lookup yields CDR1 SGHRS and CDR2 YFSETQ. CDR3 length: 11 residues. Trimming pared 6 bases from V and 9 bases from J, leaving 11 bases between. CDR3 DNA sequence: TGCGCCAGCAAATCCGGTCCCACGCAGTATTTT. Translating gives CASKSGPTQYF.

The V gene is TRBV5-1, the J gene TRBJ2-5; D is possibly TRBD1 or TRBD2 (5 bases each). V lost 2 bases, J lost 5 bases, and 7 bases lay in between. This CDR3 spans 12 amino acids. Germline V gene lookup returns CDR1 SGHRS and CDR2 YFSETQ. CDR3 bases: TGCGCCAGCAGCTTTTGGGGGGAGACCCAGTACTTC. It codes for CASSFWGETQYF.

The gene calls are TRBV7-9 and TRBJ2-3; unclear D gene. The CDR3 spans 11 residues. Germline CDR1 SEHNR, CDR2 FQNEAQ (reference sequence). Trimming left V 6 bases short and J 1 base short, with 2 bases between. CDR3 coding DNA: TGTGCCAGCAGACGCACAGATACGCAGTATTTT. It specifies CASRRTDTQYF.

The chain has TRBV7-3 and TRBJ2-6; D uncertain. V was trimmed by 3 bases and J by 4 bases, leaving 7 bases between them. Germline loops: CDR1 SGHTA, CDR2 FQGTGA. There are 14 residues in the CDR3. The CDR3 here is CASSFYPGANVLTF. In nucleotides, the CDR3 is TGTGCCAGCAGCTTTTATCCCGGGGCCAACGTCCTGACTTTC.

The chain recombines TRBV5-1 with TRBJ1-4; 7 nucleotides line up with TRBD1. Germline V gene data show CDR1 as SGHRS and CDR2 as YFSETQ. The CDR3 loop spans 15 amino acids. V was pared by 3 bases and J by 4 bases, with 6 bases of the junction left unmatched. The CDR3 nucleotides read TGCGCCAGCAGCTCAGGGACAGTTATTAATGAAAAACTGTTTTTT. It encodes CASSSGTVINEKLFF.

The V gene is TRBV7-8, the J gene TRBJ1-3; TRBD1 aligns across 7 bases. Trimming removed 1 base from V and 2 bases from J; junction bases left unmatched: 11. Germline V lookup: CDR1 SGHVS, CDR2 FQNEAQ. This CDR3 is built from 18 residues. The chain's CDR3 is CASSLVRAGGETGNTIYF. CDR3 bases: TGTGCCAGCAGCTTAGTAAGGGCAGGGGGAGAGACTGGAAACACCATATATTTT.